Listed below are T cell receptor beta chains from one sample, sequenced in a study of T cells in Graves' hyperthyroidism and ophthalmopathy. TCRdb redid the calling of the multiplex PCR reads with MiXCR, one entry per CDR3 protein. The sample has approximately 220,000 distinct CDR3 sequences; approximately 20% are singletons. Material for sequencing was blood. Receptors were obtained from a man between 40 and 49 years old with Graves' hyperthyroidism. CDR3s include the opening cysteine and the closing phenylalanine or tryptophan. Fields, in order: J gene, clone size, V gene, D gene, CDR3 DNA, CDR3 protein. The D gene is left open where the match is weak. Some rows mark clone size as missing; the rest say once, few, many or name a class of expanded clone.

TRBJ2-1 | - | TRBV20-1 | TRBD1 | TGCAGTGCTAGAGCCGTACAGGGGAGAGGGACCAATGAGCAGTTCTTC | CSARAVQGRGTNEQFF
TRBJ2-1 | few | TRBV2 | - | TGTGCCAGCAGTGTTCGCTGGCATGAGCAGTTCTTC | CASSVRWHEQFF
TRBJ1-2 | few | TRBV4-3 | - | TGCGCCAGCAGCCATACAGGGCGTCCTAACTATGGCTACACCTTC | CASSHTGRPNYGYTF
TRBJ2-7 | many | TRBV20-1 | - | TGCAGTGCTAGAGGACTAGGCGAGCAGTACTTC | CSARGLGEQYF
TRBJ2-3 | - | TRBV5-4 | - | TGTGCCAGCAGCTTGGACAGGGTGGATACGCAGTATTTT | CASSLDRVDTQYF
TRBJ2-1 | - | TRBV29-1 | TRBD1 | TGCAGCTTTGGAGGGGGGACAGGGATCTACAATGAGCAGTTCTTC | CSFGGGTGIYNEQFF
TRBJ1-1 | - | TRBV10-3 | - | TGTGCCATCAGTGAGTCGACATTGGGAACTGAAGCTTCCTTT | CAISESTLGTEASF
TRBJ2-1 | - | TRBV3-1 | TRBD2 | TGTGCCAGCAGCCCGAGTAGCGGGGGGGTACGGGAGCAGTTCTTC | CASSPSSGGVREQFF
TRBJ2-7 | - | TRBV19 | TRBD1 | TGTGCCAGTAGTATATCGAATGGACAGGACTACGAGCAGTACTTC | CASSISNGQDYEQYF
TRBJ1-5 | - | TRBV6-1 | - | TGTGCCAGCAGCCAAGGGCCAGGGTGGAGCAATCAGCCCCAGCATTTT | CASSQGPGWSNQPQHF
TRBJ2-7 | - | TRBV7-9 | - | TGTGCCAGCAGCTTAGCGGGGGCCCGTCGGGACGAGCAGTACTTC | CASSLAGARRDEQYF
TRBJ2-3 | few | TRBV2 | TRBD2 | TGTGCCGGCAGACTAGCGGGGGGGCTGGGCACAGATACGCAGTATTTT | CAGRLAGGLGTDTQYF
TRBJ1-5 | many | TRBV30 | - | TGTGCCTGGAGTGTAGGCGCTGGTCAGCCCCAGCATTTT | CAWSVGAGQPQHF
TRBJ1-5 | many | TRBV6-1 | - | TGTGCCAGCAGTCGGTTGTCAGGGGAAGGCCAGCCCCAGCATTTT | CASSRLSGEGQPQHF
TRBJ1-1 | many | TRBV7-2 | TRBD1 | TGTGCCAGCAGCTTAACAGGGGGAGTGACTGAAGCTTTCTTT | CASSLTGGVTEAFF
TRBJ2-1 | many | TRBV5-1 | - | TGCGCCAGCCGACGGACAGAGGACAATGAGCAGTTCTTC | CASRRTEDNEQFF